What follows is one T cell receptor (beta chain) and its context. What it binds is not known. This sample is drawn from a study of STAT3 mutations in large granular lymphocyte leukemia. The study, taken as a whole, reports: Sampling intervals varied between patients and samples. Every T-cell large granular lymphocyte leukemia patient had at least one immunodominant TCR beta clonotype.

TCRdb's table, derived via immunoSEQ multiplex PCR, lists solely in-frame clones and lacks some. The table lists about 15,000 clones, 85% to 95% of them singletons, with roughly 9% in the top ten. Germline CDR1 is MNHNY and CDR2 is SVGAGI (reference sequence). The germline V and J ends were trimmed by 3 bases and 1 base, with 6 bases remaining between them. The CDR3 extends over 13 amino acids. The chain recombines TRBV6-6 with TRBJ1-1, with D tentatively TRBD1 (5 bases). Sequenced material: peripheral blood mononuclear cells. This clonotype was obtained from a woman in her forties or fifties with T-cell large granular lymphocyte leukemia. Some clones in this sample may be carry-over from other donors' samples. As DNA, the CDR3 is TGTGCCAGCAGTTATGGGGGGAACACTGAAGCTTTCTTT. The encoded protein is CASSYGGNTEAFF.